This T cell receptor (beta chain) originates from a study of T-cell memory formation after mild COVID-19. TCRdb re-analysed the 5' RACE reads in MiXCR, keeping a single row per CDR3 protein. The table includes 400,000 to 450,000 distinct CDR3 sequences, roughly 18% detected once. Between the trimmed V and J ends, which lost 2 bases and 6 bases, there was a span of 11 bases. Germline V gene sequence: CDR1 SGHNT, CDR2 YENEEA. The CDR3 has 14 amino acids. The receptor was isolated from a man in his late teens or twenties who had mild COVID-19 (a few samples of this study predate the infection). Cell type and time point are not known. Sequenced: PBMCs or a T cell subset sorted from them (not recorded which). The chain carries TRBV11-3 and TRBJ2-1, with a possible D match to TRBD2 (6 bases). The CDR3 DNA reads as TGTGCCAGCAGCTTACGCGGGGAGATCAATGAGCAGTTCTTC. Amino acids: CASSLRGEINEQFF.